The table lists the clone carrying this TCR beta chain with many counts. The antigen is unknown. The authors took PBMCs from about 9.5 ml fresh peripheral blood. This entry is derived from a study of T cells in Graves' hyperthyroidism and ophthalmopathy. Study observations and caveats: The model foresaw ophthalmopathy a median around 6 months prior to onset. In blood, most of the thyroid clonotypes expanded above 0.001 were also present.

The TCR beta CDR3 regions underwent amplification using RNA transcripts as the source. The study used the HTBI primer set for a first-round RT-PCR of the TCR CDR3. Each CDR3 protein is one row after TCRdb ran MiXCR on the multiplex PCR reads. The sample shows roughly 500,000 distinct CDR3 sequences, around 14% of them seen only once. The CDR3 length is 16 residues. After removal of 5 bases from V and 1 base from J, the junction contained 9 bases not matched to a gene. Germline-derived CDR1 and CDR2 are PRHDT and FYEKMQ (reference sequence). The source of this sequence is a woman in her 30s with Graves' hyperthyroidism that later progressed to Graves' ophthalmopathy. Sequencing used blood. The rearrangement uses TRBV13 and TRBJ2-7; 9 bases map to TRBD1. CDR3 amino acids: CASSPTGTGTSYEQYF. DNA for the CDR3: TGTGCCAGCAGCCCCACCGGGACAGGGACGTCCTACGAGCAGTACTTC.